This T cell receptor (beta chain) comes out of a study of blood T cell repertoires in COVID-19. Study context: The United States, Italy and Spain were the sources of the acute and convalescent COVID-19 samples.

The CDR3 extends over 12 amino acids. The V and J ends lost 3 bases and 8 bases, in that order; junction bases with no gene match: 1. Germline values: CDR1 SGHNT, CDR2 YENEEA. Those enrolled in Seattle joined during active infection and were followed longitudinally afterward. Repertoires were generated with immunoSEQ multiplex PCR, while TCRdb's copy carries only in-frame clones and drops some. The top ten hold 8% to 9% of the sample, which has approximately 150,000 clones, roughly 89% seen once. The sequencing input was peripheral blood. This TCR came from a man aged 30-40 years with COVID-19, enrolled during active disease. V gene TRBV11-3 combines with J gene TRBJ2-1, with TRBD1 matching 7 bases. CDR3 sequence: CASSFTGDEQFF. The CDR3 DNA reads as TGTGCCAGCAGCTTTACAGGGGATGAGCAGTTCTTC.